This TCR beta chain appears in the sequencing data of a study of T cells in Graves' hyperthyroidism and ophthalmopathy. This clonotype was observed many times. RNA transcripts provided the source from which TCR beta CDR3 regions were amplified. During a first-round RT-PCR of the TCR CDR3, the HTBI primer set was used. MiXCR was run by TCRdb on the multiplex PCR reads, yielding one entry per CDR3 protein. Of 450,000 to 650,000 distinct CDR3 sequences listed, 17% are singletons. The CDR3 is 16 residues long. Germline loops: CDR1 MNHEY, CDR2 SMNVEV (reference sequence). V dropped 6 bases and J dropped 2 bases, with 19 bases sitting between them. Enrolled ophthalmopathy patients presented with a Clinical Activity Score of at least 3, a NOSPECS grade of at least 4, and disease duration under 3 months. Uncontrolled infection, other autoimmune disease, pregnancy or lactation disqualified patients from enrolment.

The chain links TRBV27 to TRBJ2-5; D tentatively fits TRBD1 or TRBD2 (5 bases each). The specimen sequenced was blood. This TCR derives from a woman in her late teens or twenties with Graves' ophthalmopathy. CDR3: CASRARRDRSQETQYF. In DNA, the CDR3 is TGTGCCAGCAGAGCGCGCAGGGACCGGAGTCAAGAGACCCAGTACTTC.